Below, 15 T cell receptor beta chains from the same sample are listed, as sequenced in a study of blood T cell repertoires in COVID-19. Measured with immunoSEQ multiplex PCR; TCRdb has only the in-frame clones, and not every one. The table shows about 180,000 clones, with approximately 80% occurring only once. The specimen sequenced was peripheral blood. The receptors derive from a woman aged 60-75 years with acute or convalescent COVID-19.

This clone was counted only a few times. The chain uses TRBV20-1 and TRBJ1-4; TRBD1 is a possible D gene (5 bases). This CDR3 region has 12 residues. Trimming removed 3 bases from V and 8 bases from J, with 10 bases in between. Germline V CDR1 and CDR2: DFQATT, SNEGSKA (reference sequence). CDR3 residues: CSASRQREKLFF. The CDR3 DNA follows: TGCAGTGCTAGTAGACAGAGGGAAAAACTGTTTTTT.

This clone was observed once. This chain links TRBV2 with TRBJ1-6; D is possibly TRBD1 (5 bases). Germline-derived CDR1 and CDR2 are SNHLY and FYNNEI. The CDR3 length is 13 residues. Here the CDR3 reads CGEGSDYNSPLHF. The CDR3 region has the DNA TGTGGGGAGGGGTCAGACTATAATTCACCCCTCCACTTT.

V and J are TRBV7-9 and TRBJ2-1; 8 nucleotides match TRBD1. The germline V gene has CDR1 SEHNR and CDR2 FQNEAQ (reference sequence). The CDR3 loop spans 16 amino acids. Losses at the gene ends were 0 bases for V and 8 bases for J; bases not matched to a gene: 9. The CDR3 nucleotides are TGTGCCAGCAGCTTAGCCGGACAGGGCGCGTTTGATGAGCAGTTCTTC. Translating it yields CASSLAGQGAFDEQFF.

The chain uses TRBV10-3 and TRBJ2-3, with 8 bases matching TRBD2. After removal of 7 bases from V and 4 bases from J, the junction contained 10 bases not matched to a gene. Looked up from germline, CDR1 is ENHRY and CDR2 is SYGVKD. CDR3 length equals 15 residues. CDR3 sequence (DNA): TGTGCCATCAATACGGGACTAGAGGGTGCAGATACGCAGTATTTT. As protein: CAINTGLEGADTQYF.

The CDR3: CASSPDRGQGEQYF. The DNA of the CDR3 is TGTGCCAGCAGCCCCGACAGGGGTCAGGGCGAGCAGTACTTC. The chain couples TRBV7-3 to TRBJ2-7; TRBD1 matches at 8 bases. This CDR3 has 14 residues. J was trimmed by 6 bases and V by 5 bases; bases with no gene match: 9. CDR1 is SGHTA, CDR2 FQGTGA, per germline.

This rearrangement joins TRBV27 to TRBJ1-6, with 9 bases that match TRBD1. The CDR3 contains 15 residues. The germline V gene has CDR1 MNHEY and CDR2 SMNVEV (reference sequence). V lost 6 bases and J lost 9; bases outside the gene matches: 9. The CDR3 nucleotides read TGTGCCAGCAGAATGGGGGGACAGGGAGCTTCACCCCTCCACTTT. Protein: CASRMGGQGASPLHF.

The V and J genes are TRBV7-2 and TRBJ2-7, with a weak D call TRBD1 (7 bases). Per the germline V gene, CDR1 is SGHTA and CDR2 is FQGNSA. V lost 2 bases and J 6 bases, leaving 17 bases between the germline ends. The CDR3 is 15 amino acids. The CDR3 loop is CASSLRQGGLLEQYF. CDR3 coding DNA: TGTGCCAGCAGCTTAAGGCAGGGGGGATTACTCGAGCAGTACTTC.

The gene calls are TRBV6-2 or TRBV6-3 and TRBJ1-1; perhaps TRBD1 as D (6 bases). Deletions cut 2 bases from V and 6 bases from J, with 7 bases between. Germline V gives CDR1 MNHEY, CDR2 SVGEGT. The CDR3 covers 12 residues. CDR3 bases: TGTGCCAGCAGTTACGGGGGCGCTGAAGCTTTCTTT. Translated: CASSYGGAEAFF.

As DNA, the CDR3 is TGTGCCAGCAGTATCGGGATAGATGAAAAACTGTTTTTT. Translated: CASSIGIDEKLFF. The chain combines TRBV7-9 with TRBJ1-4; D unresolved. The germline CDR1 and CDR2 sequences are SEHNR and FQNEAQ (reference sequence). The CDR3 has 13 residues. V lost 6 bases, J lost 6 bases, and 11 bases lay in between.

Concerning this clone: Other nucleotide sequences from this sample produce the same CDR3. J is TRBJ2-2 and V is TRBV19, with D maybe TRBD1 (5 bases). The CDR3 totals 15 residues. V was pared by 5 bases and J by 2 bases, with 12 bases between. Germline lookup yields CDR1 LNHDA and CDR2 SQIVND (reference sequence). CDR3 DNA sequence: TGTGCCAGTAGTCTGGGGCAGGGCAACACCGGGGAGCTGTTTTTT. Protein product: CASSLGQGNTGELFF.

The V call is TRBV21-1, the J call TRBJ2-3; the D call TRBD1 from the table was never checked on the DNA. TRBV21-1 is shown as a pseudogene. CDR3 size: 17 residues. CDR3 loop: CASSKVGQGLSTDTQYF. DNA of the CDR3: TGTGCCAGCAGCAAAGTCGGACAGGGATTGAGCACAGATACGCAGTATTTT.

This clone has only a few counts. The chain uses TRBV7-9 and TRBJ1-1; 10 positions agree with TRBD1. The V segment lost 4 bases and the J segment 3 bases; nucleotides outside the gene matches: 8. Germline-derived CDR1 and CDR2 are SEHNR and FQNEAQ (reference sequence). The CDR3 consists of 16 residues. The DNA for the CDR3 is TGTGCCAGCAGCTCATCCTGGACAGGGGGGGACACTGAAGCTTTCTTT. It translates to CASSSSWTGGDTEAFF.

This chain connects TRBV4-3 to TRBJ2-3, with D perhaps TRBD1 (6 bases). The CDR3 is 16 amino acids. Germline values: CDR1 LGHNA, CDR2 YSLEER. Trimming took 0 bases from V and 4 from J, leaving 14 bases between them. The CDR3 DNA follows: TGCGCCAGCAGCCAAGATCGGACAGCTGTACCAGATACGCAGTATTTT. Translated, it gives CASSQDRTAVPDTQYF.

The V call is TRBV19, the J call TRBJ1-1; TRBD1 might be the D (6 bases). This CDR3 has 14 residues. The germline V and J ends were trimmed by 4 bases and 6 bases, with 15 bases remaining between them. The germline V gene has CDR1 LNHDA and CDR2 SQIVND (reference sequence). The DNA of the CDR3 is TGTGCCAGTAGTACCAGAGGGGGAATCGCTGAAGCTTTCTTT. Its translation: CASSTRGGIAEAFF. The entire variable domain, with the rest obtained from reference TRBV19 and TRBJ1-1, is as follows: DGGITQSPKYLFRKEGQNVTLSCEQNLNHDAMYWYRQDPGQGLRLIYYSQIVNDFQKGDIAEGYSVSREKKESFPLTVTSAQKNPTAFYLCASSTRGGIAEAFFGQGTRLTVV.

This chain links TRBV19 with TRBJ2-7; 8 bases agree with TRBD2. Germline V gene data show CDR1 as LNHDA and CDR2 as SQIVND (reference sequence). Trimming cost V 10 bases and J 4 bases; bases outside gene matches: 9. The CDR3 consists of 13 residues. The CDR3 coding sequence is TGTGCCACCACCGGGACTAGTACGTACGAGCAGTACTTC. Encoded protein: CATTGTSTYEQYF.